What follows describes a single T cell receptor (beta chain). Antigen: not known. The entry originates in a study of graft-versus-host responses after intestinal transplantation. Measured with immunoSEQ multiplex PCR; TCRdb has only the in-frame clones, and not every one. The sample contains around 40,000 clones, approximately 94% of which appear only once. Material: unstimulated CD4+ T cells sorted from spleen or lymph node cells, obtained before transplant. The clonotype was recovered from a human donor who was the organ donor for an intestinal transplant.

CDR3 region: CASSNGQDSGNTIYF. Here the CDR3 DNA reads TGCGCCAGCAGCAACGGACAGGACTCTGGAAACACCATATATTTT. The chain couples TRBV5-1 to TRBJ1-3; 7 bases agree with TRBD1. With V trimmed by 4 bases and J by 0 bases, 4 bases remained unmatched. The CDR3 covers 15 residues. Per germline, CDR1 SGHRS and CDR2 YFSETQ.